The 20 T cell receptor beta chains below all came from one sample that was sequenced in a study of blood T cell repertoires in COVID-19. Assay: immunoSEQ multiplex PCR; the TCRdb copy retains only in-frame clones and omits some. This sample has 85,000 to 95,000 clones; 75% to 90% occur once, and the top ten carry approximately 18%. The material sequenced was peripheral blood. Receptors were obtained from an elderly woman with acute or convalescent COVID-19.

The chain has TRBV7-8 and TRBJ1-5; tentative D call: TRBD1 (5 bases). Trimming pared 1 base from V and 2 bases from J, leaving 12 bases between. Germline V lookup: CDR1 SGHVS, CDR2 FQNEAQ. The CDR3 is made up of 16 amino acids. The CDR3 region has the DNA TGTGCCAGCAGCTTAGTCGGGGGTGGGGGCAATCAGCCCCAGCATTTT. Amino acids: CASSLVGGGGNQPQHF.

The V and J genes are TRBV7-8 and TRBJ1-3; possible D gene TRBD1, 5 bases. Germline CDR1 is SGHVS and CDR2 is FQNEAQ. V was clipped by 7 bases and J by 3 bases, with 13 bases between them. The CDR3 runs 14 residues. The CDR3 loop is CASKGKVLGNTIYF. The DNA of the CDR3 is TGTGCCAGCAAGGGGAAGGTTCTTGGAAACACCATATATTTT.

The chain uses TRBV21-1 and TRBJ2-3; the table's D gene call, TRBD2, was not cross checked with the DNA. TRBV21-1 is listed as a pseudogene. The CDR3 contains 16 residues. CDR3 sequence reads: CASSVPGLAGTDTQYF. In DNA form, the CDR3 reads TGTGCCAGCAGCGTACCGGGACTAGCGGGCACAGATACGCAGTATTTT.

The chain combines TRBV3-1 (or the pseudogene TRBV3-2) with TRBJ2-7; TRBD2 agrees at 10 bases. The germline V gene encodes CDR1 LGHDT and CDR2 YNNKEL (reference sequence). The CDR3 consists of 13 residues. V trimming: 4 bases; J trimming: 7 bases; junction bases outside the gene matches: 4. CDR3 residues: CASSPLAGAEQYF. The CDR3 DNA sequence: TGTGCCAGCAGCCCCCTAGCGGGGGCAGAGCAGTACTTC.

The rearrangement uses TRBV7-2 and TRBJ1-5; D unclear. The CDR3 spans 14 residues. Trimming left V 3 bases short and J 6 bases short, with 12 bases between. Per the germline V gene, CDR1 is SGHTA and CDR2 is FQGNSA. This CDR3 reads CASSFDTIPQPQHF. The CDR3 nucleotides are TGTGCCAGCAGCTTTGACACAATACCTCAGCCCCAGCATTTT. Full variable domain (missing parts from reference TRBV7-2 and TRBJ1-5): GAGVSQSPSNKVTEKGKDVELRCDPISGHTALYWYRQSLGQGLEFLIYFQGNSAPDKSGLPSDRFSAERTGGSVSTLTIQRTQQEDSAVYLCASSFDTIPQPQHFGDGTRLSIL.

The rearrangement uses TRBV27 and TRBJ2-2; D is perhaps TRBD2 (5 bases). Germline V gives CDR1 MNHEY, CDR2 SMNVEV (reference sequence). V shed 3 bases and J shed 6 bases, with 8 bases lying between them. The CDR3 runs 13 residues. This CDR3 reads CASSFRESGELFF. Here the CDR3 DNA reads TGTGCCAGCAGTTTTCGGGAATCCGGGGAGCTGTTTTTT.

The chain links TRBV11-2 to TRBJ2-1; TRBD2 matches at 8 bases. In germline, CDR1 is SGHAT, CDR2 FQNNGV. CDR3 length: 16 residues. The trim removed 0 bases at V and 7 bases at J, leaving 8 bases unmatched. The CDR3 DNA follows: TGTGCCAGCAGCTTAGATTTCCGGGGGGGCAGGAATGAGCAGTTCTTC. Protein product: CASSLDFRGGRNEQFF.

V is TRBV10-3 and J is TRBJ1-2; 9 bases line up with TRBD1. CDR3 length: 15 residues. J gave up 2 bases and V 4 bases, and 5 bases lay outside the gene matches. Germline V gene lookup returns CDR1 ENHRY and CDR2 SYGVKD. CDR3 coding DNA: TGTGCCATCAGTGTTGCGACAGGGGGAAACTATGGCTACACCTTC. Translation gives CAISVATGGNYGYTF.

The rearrangement uses TRBV29-1 and TRBJ2-3; 7 nucleotides line up with TRBD2. This CDR3 contains 15 residues. The ends lost 3 bases at V and 1 base at J; junction bases unmatched: 7. Germline V lookup: CDR1 SQVTM, CDR2 ANQGSEA. CDR3 DNA sequence: TGCAGCGTTGACCCCCGGGCGGGGGGCACAGATACGCAGTATTTT. Translated: CSVDPRAGGTDTQYF.

This clone occurred a few times. The chain has TRBV19 and TRBJ2-1; D might be TRBD2 (5 bases). The germline V gene has CDR1 LNHDA and CDR2 SQIVND (reference sequence). Trimming took off 6 bases at V and 2 bases at J, with 14 bases between the two ends. The CDR3 is made up of 15 amino acids. CDR3 nucleotides: TGTGCCAGTAGAGATCGGACTCCAGCCTACAATGAGCAGTTCTTC. It is translated as CASRDRTPAYNEQFF.

J is TRBJ2-1 and V is TRBV11-2, with 8 bases fitting TRBD1. CDR1 and CDR2 (germline): SGHAT, FQNNGV. This CDR3 spans 15 amino acids. Trimming removed 4 bases from V and 3 bases from J; junction bases left unmatched: 5. For the CDR3, the DNA is TGTGCCAGCAGCTCGCAGGGGGCAGGCTACAATGAGCAGTTCTTC. It codes for CASSSQGAGYNEQFF.

This rearrangement joins TRBV5-1 to TRBJ2-1, with D maybe TRBD2 (6 bases). The CDR3 length is 15 residues. V was cut by 5 bases and J by 4 bases, with 16 bases left in between. The germline V gene has CDR1 SGHRS and CDR2 YFSETQ. The CDR3 sequence: CASSSGTAFYNEQFF. The CDR3 nucleotides read TGCGCCAGCAGTTCCGGGACTGCCTTTTACAATGAGCAGTTCTTC.

This sequence joins TRBV18 and TRBJ2-3; the D is unclear. The V gene lost 4 bases and the J gene lost 2 bases, with 10 bases spanning the gap. The V gene's germline CDR1 is KGHSH and CDR2 LQKENI. The length of the CDR3 is 14 residues. The CDR3 DNA follows: TGTGCCAGCTCACATGGCGGTAACACAGATACGCAGTATTTT. This gives the protein CASSHGGNTDTQYF.

The chain is built from TRBV6-5 and TRBJ1-6, with TRBD1 matching over 8 bases. Germline CDR1 MNHEY, CDR2 SVGAGI. V lost 6 bases to trimming and J lost 10 bases; unmatched junction nucleotides: 5. This CDR3 spans 13 amino acids. CDR3 residues: CASSPRGRSPLHF. In DNA, the CDR3 is TGTGCCAGCAGCCCCAGGGGGCGGTCACCCCTCCACTTT.

This chain's CDR3 is CASSLGQVDTGELFF. The CDR3 bases are TGTGCCAGCAGCTTGGGACAGGTTGACACCGGGGAGCTGTTTTTT. The chain couples TRBV5-6 to TRBJ2-2; tentative D call: TRBD1 (6 bases). Germline V gene lookup returns CDR1 SGHDT and CDR2 YYEEEE. V was trimmed by 0 bases and J by 3 bases, leaving 9 bases between them. The CDR3 totals 15 residues. Filled out from reference TRBV5-6 and TRBJ2-2, the complete variable domain reads DAGVTQSPTHLIKTRGQQVTLRCSPKSGHDTVSWYQQALGQGPQFIFQYYEEEERQRGNFPDRFSGHQFPNYSSELNVNALLLGDSALYLCASSLGQVDTGELFFGEGSRLTVL.

V is TRBV6-5 and J is TRBJ1-6, with a weak D call TRBD1 (5 bases). Germline V gene sequence: CDR1 MNHEY, CDR2 SVGAGI. V was pared by 9 bases and J by 0 bases, with 12 bases between. The CDR3 length is 15 residues. The CDR3 DNA reads TGTGCCAGTCGCCCTGACAGCTCCTATAATTCACCCCTCCACTTT. Translated: CASRPDSSYNSPLHF.

The chain combines TRBV10-3 with TRBJ1-1; TRBD1 aligns across 8 bases. CDR1 is ENHRY, CDR2 SYGVKD, per germline. The CDR3 is 12 amino acids. The J segment lost 10 bases and the V segment lost 1 base, leaving 2 bases of the junction unmatched. The CDR3 spells CAISEFGQGAFF. The CDR3 nucleotides are TGTGCCATCAGTGAGTTCGGACAGGGAGCTTTCTTT.

This chain joins TRBV10-1 and TRBJ2-7; D possibly corresponds to TRBD2 (7 bases). CDR1 is WNHNN and CDR2 is SYGVQD in the germline V gene (reference sequence). The CDR3 contains 14 residues. Trimming took off 3 bases at V and 2 bases at J, with 11 bases between the two ends. The CDR3 sequence: CASSDRGGAYEQYF. In nucleotides, the CDR3 is TGCGCCAGCAGTGACAGGGGAGGGGCCTACGAGCAGTACTTC.

V is TRBV6-5 and J is TRBJ1-2; D possibly corresponds to TRBD1 (5 bases). CDR1 is MNHEY and CDR2 is SVGAGI in the germline V gene. This CDR3 has 14 amino acids. The V gene lost 5 bases and the J gene lost 3 bases, with 13 bases spanning the gap. CDR3 sequence (DNA): TGTGCCAGCAGTCGTCACCAGGGATACTATGGCTACACCTTC. Translation: CASSRHQGYYGYTF.

The V call is TRBV2, the J call TRBJ1-6, with D possibly TRBD1 on 6 matching bases. Deletions cut 6 bases from V and 13 bases from J, with 16 bases between. The CDR3 has 13 residues. Germline lookup yields CDR1 SNHLY and CDR2 FYNNEI. Here the CDR3 DNA reads TGTGCCAGCAGGAACTACAGGGAGGGGCCCCTCCACTTT. Translation gives CASRNYREGPLHF.